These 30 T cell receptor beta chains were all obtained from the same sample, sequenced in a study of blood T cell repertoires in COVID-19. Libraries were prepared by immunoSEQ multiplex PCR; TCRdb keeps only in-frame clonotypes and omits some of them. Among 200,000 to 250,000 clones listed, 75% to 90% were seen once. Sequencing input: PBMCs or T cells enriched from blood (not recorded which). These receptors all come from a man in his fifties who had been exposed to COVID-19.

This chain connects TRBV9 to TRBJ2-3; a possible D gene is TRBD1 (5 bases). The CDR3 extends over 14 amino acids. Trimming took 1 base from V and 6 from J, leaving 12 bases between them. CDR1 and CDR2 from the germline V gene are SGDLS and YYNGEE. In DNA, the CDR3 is TGTGCCAGCAGCGTACAGGGTGTTCTTGATACGCAGTATTTT. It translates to CASSVQGVLDTQYF.

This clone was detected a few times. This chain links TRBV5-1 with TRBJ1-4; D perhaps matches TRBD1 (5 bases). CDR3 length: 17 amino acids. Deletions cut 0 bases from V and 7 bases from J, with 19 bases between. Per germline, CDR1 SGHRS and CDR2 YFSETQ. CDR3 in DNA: TGCGCCAGCAGCTTGGTGGGTTTATGGCAGGGAGGTGAAAAACTGTTTTTT. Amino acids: CASSLVGLWQGGEKLFF.

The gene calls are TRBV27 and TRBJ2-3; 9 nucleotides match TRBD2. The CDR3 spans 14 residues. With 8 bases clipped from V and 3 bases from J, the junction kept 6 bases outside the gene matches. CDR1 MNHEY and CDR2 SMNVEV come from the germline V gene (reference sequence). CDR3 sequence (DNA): TGTGCCAGCTTCTCGACTAGCGGAACAGATACGCAGTATTTT. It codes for CASFSTSGTDTQYF.

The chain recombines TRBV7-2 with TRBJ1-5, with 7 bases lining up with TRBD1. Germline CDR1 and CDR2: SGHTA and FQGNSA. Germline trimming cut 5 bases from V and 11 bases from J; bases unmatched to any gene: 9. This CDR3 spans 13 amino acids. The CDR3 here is CASSPQGSRSQHF. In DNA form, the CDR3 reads TGTGCCAGCAGCCCACAGGGGTCTAGGTCCCAGCATTTT.

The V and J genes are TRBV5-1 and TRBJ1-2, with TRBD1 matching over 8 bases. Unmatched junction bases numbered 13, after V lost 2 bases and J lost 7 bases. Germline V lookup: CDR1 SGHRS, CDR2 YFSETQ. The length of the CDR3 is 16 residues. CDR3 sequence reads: CASSLAPGTGYSGYTF. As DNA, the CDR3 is TGCGCCAGCAGCTTAGCTCCCGGGACAGGTTATAGTGGCTACACCTTC.

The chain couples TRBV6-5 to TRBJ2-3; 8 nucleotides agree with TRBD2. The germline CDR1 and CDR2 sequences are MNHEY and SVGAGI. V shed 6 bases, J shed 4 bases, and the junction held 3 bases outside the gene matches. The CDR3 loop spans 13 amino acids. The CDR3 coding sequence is TGTGCCAGCAGACTAGCGGACTCAGATACGCAGTATTTT. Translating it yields CASRLADSDTQYF.

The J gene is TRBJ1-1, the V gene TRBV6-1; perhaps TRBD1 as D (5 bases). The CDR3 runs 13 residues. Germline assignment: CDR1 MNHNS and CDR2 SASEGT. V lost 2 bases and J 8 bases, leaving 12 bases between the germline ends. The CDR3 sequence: CASSELRGLEAFF. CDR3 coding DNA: TGTGCCAGCAGTGAACTAAGGGGTCTGGAAGCTTTCTTT.

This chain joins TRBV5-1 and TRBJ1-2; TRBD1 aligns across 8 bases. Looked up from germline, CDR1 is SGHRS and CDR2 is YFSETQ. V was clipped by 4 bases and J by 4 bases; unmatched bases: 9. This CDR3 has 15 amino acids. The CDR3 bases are TGCGCCAGCAGCCCGACAGGGGAGCCCGGCTATGGCTACACCTTC. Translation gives CASSPTGEPGYGYTF.

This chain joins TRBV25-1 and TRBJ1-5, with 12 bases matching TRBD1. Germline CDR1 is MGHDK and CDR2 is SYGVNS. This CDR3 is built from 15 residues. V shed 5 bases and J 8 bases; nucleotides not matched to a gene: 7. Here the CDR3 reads CASSSGTGGMEPQHF. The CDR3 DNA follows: TGTGCCAGCAGTTCCGGGACAGGGGGCATGGAGCCCCAGCATTTT.

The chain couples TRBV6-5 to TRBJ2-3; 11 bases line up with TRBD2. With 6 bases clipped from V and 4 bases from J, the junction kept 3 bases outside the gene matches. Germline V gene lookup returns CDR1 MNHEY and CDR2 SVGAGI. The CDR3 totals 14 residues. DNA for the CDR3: TGTGCCAGCAGGATAGCGGGGGGGCCAGATACGCAGTATTTT. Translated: CASRIAGGPDTQYF.

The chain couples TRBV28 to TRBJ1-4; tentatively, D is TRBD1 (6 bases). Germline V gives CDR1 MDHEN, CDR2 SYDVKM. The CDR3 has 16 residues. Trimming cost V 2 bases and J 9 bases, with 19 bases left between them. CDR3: CASSLRRTAGDKKLFF. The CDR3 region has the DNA TGTGCCAGCAGTTTACGTAGGACGGCAGGGGATAAAAAACTGTTTTTT.

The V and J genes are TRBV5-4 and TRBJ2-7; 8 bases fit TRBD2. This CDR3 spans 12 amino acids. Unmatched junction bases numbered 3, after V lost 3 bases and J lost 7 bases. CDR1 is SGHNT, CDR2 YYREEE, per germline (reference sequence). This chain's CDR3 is CASSWAGGEQYV. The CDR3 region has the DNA TGTGCCAGCAGCTGGGCGGGGGGTGAGCAGTACGTC.

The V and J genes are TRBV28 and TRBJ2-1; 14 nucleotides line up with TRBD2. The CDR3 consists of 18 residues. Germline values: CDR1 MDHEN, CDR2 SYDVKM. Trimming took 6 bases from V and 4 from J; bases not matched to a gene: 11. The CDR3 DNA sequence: TGTGCCAGCAGGACCGGGACTAGCGGGAGCAGGGTTTACAATGAGCAGTTCTTC. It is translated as CASRTGTSGSRVYNEQFF. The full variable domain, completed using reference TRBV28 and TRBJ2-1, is DVKVTQSSRYLVKRTGEKVFLECVQDMDHENMFWYRQDPGLGLRLIYFSYDVKMKEKGDIPEGYSVSREKKERFSLILESASTNQTSMYLCASRTGTSGSRVYNEQFFGPGTRLTVL.

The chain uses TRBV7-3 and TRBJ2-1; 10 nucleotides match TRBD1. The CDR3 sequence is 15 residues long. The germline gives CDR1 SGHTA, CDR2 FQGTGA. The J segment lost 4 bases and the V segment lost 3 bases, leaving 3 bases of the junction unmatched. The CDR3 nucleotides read TGTGCCAGCAGCTTCGACAGGGGGCTTTACAATGAGCAGTTCTTC. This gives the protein CASSFDRGLYNEQFF.

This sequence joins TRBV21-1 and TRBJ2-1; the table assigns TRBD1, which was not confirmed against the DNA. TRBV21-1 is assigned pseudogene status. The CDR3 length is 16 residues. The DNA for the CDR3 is TGTGCCAGCAGCAACCGACCACAGGGTAGATGGCATGAGCAGTTCTTC. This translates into CASSNRPQGRWHEQFF.

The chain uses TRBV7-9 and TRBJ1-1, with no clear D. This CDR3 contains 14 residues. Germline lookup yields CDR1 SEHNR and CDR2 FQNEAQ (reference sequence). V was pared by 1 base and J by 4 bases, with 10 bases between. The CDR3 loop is CASSLDGPPTEAFF. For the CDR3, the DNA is TGTGCCAGCAGCTTAGATGGGCCCCCCACTGAAGCTTTCTTT.

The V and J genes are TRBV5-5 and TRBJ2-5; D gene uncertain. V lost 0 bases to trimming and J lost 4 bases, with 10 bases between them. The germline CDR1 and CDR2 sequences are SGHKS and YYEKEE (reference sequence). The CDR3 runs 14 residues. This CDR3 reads CASSLAASAETQYF. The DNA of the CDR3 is TGTGCCAGCAGCTTGGCCGCCAGTGCAGAGACCCAGTACTTC.

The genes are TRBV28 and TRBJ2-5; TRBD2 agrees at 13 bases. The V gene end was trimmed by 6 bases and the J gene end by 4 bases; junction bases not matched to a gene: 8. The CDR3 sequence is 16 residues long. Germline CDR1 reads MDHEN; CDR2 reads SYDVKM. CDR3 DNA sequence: TGTGCCAGCAGCGCCGGACTAGCGGGAGTTGGAGAGACCCAGTACTTC. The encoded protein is CASSAGLAGVGETQYF.

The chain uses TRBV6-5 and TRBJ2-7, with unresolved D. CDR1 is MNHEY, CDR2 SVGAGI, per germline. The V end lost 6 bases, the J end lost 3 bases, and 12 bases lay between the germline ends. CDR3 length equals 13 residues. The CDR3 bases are TGTGCCAGCAGGTTGGGCAGAGACTACGAGCAGTACGTC. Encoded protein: CASRLGRDYEQYV.

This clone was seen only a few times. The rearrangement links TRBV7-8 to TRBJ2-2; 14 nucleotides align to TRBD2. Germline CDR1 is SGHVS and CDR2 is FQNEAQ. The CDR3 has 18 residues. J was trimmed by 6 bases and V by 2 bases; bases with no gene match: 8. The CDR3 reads CASSLPGLAGVWSGELFF. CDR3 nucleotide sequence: TGTGCCAGCAGCTTACCGGGACTAGCGGGAGTTTGGTCCGGGGAGCTGTTTTTT.

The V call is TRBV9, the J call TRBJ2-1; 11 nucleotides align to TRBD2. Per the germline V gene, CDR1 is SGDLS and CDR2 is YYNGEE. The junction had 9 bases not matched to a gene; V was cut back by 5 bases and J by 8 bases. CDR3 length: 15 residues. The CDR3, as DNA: TGTGCCAGCAGTCTAGCGGGAGGCCCCCTCGATGAGCAGTTCTTC. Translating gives CASSLAGGPLDEQFF.

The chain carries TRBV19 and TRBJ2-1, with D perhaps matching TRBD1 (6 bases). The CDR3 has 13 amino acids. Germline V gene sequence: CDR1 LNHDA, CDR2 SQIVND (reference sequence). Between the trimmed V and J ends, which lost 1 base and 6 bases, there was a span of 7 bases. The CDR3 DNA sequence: TGTGCCAGTAGTATAGGGACAGCCAATGAGCAGTTCTTC. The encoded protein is CASSIGTANEQFF.

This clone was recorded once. CDR3 sequence reads: CASSRQGRTGNTIYF. The CDR3 DNA reads TGTGCCAGCAGTCGACAGGGTAGAACTGGAAACACCATATATTTT. The genes are TRBV5-6 and TRBJ1-3; 7 bases are a match to TRBD1. Germline CDR1 and CDR2: SGHDT and YYEEEE. With V trimmed by 5 bases and J by 2 bases, 7 bases remained unmatched. The CDR3 runs to 15 residues.

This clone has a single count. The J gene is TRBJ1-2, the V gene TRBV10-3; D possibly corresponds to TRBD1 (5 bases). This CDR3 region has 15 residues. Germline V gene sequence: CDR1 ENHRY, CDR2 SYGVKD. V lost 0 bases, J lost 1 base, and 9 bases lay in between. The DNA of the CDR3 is TGTGCCATCAGTGAGTCTGGCAGGGTTAACTATGGCTACACCTTC. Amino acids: CAISESGRVNYGYTF.

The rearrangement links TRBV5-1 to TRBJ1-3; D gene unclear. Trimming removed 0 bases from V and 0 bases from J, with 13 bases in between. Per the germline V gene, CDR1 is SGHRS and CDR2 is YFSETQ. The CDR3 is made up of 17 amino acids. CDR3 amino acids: CASSLASGPNSGNTIYF. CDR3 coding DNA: TGCGCCAGCAGCTTGGCGTCCGGTCCGAACTCTGGAAACACCATATATTTT.

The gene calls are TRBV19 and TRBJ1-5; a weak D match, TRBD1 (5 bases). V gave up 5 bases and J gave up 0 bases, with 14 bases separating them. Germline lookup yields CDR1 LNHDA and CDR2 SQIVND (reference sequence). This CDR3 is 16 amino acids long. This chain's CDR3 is CASSVTGTSSNQPQHF. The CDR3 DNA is TGTGCCAGTAGTGTTACCGGGACTTCTAGCAATCAGCCCCAGCATTTT.

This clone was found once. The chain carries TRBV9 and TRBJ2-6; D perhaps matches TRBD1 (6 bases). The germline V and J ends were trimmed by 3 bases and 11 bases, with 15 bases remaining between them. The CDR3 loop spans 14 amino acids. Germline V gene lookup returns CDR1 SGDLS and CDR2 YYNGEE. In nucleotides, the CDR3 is TGTGCCAGCAGCGCCCAGGGGACCGGGGACGTCCTGACTTTC. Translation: CASSAQGTGDVLTF. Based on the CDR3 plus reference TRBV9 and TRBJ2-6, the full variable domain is DSGVTQTPKHLITATGQRVTLRCSPRSGDLSVYWYQQSLDQGLQFLIQYYNGEERAKGNILERFSAQQFPDLHSELNLSSLELGDSALYFCASSAQGTGDVLTFGAGSRLTVL.

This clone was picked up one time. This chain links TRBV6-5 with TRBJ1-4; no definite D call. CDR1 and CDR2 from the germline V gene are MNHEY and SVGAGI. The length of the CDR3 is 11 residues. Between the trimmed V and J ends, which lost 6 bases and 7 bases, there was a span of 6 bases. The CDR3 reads CASSSGEKLFF. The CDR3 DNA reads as TGTGCCAGCAGCTCCGGTGAAAAACTGTTTTTT.

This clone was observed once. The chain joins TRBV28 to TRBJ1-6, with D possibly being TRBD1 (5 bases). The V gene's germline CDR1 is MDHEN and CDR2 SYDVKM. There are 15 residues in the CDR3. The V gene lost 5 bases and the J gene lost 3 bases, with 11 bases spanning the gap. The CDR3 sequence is CASSPDRLYNSPLHF. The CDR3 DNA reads TGTGCCAGCAGTCCCGACAGACTCTATAATTCACCCCTCCACTTT.

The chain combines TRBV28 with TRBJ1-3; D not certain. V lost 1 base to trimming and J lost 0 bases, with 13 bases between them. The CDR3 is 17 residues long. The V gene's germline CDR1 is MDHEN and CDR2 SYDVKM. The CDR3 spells CASSLFFFGSSGNTIYF. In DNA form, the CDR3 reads TGTGCCAGCAGTTTATTCTTCTTTGGTAGCTCTGGAAACACCATATATTTT.